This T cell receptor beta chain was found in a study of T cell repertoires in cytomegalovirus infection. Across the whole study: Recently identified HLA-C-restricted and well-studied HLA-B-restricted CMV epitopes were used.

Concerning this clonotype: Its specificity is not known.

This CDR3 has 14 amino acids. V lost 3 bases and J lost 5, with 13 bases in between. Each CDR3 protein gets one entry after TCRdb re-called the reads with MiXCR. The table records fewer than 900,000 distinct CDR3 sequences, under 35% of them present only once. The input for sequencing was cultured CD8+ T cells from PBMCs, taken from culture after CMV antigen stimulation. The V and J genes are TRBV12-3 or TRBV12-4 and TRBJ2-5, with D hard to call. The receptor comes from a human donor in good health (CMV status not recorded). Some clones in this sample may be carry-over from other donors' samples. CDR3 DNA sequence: TGTGCCAGCAGTTTCCTTAGTGCGATGGAGACCCAGTACTTC. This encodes CASSFLSAMETQYF.